The sample holds one count of the clone carrying this T cell receptor beta chain. What it recognizes is unknown. The source of the sample is a study of blood T cells in healthy people across ages. Study-level findings and limits: Estimates drawn from one million T cells were deemed to understate diversity.

A J-beta primer mix and a sample-barcoded 5' primer were used in a second PCR of about 7 to 12 cycles. TCRdb re-called the 5' RACE reads through MiXCR, storing one row per CDR3 protein. The sample lists over 1,500,000 distinct CDR3 sequences; about 50% were seen once. Germline CDR1 is LGHNA and CDR2 is YNFKEQ. The V end was cut by 3 bases, the J end by 3 bases, with 29 bases between. This CDR3 region has 20 residues. The chain joins TRBV4-2 to TRBJ1-1; D might be TRBD1 (5 bases). The TCR was taken from a woman aged 40 to 55 in good health. Sequencing was carried out using blood. The CDR3 DNA follows: TGTGCCAGCAGCCAGGATTCGCTGAGGGGATGGGAAGGGGTGGACACTGAAGCTTTCTTT. It encodes CASSQDSLRGWEGVDTEAFF.